A few counts support the clone carrying this T cell receptor (beta chain). Its antigen is not identified. This record comes from a study of cytomegalovirus exposure and HLA in healthy donors. Study as a whole: An early data release held approximately 80 million unique TCRs from HLA-typed donors.

Findings and caveats of the study: In all likelihood, a cluster of highly shared sequence variants was a sequencing artifact. It emerged from a later analysis that several of the most significant clusters appeared to be linked to common viral pathogens.

The V gene lost 7 bases and the J gene lost 4 bases, with 18 bases spanning the gap. The CDR3 extends over 15 amino acids. The germline gives CDR1 SGHVS, CDR2 FQNEAQ. The study ran its PCR with 60 Vbeta and 13 Jbeta primers. Clones were sequenced by immunoSEQ multiplex PCR, and TCRdb holds only the in-frame ones, with some missing. Of 140,000 or so clones detected, 61% appear once; the ten largest clones hold 1.8%. Healthy individuals who donated bone marrow served as the donors. The chain combines TRBV7-8 with TRBJ2-3; perhaps TRBD2 as D (5 bases). This receptor was identified in a male donor in good health and CMV-seronegative. The sequenced material came from PBMCs. CDR3 DNA: TGTGCCAGCACCCTGAACAGTGGGAGCGCAGATACGCAGTATTTT. This translates into CASTLNSGSADTQYF.